These 24 T cell receptor beta chains came from one sample sequenced in a study of blood T cells in healthy people across ages. A sample-barcoded 5' primer and a J-beta primer mix were used in a second PCR of roughly 7 to 11 cycles. Using its own MiXCR run on the 5' RACE reads, TCRdb lists one record per CDR3 protein. The sample holds 1.5 million to 1.9 million distinct CDR3 sequences, approximately 42% seen once. Sequencing was carried out using blood. The receptor source for this set is a woman aged 18-29 years in good health.

As DNA, the CDR3 is TGCGCCAGCAGCGGTGGATCAGATACGCAGTATTTT. This translates into CASSGGSDTQYF. This rearrangement joins TRBV5-1 to TRBJ2-3; no firm D call. With 4 bases removed from V and 4 bases from J, the gap between germline ends came to 7 bases. The CDR3 length is 12 residues. Germline-derived CDR1 and CDR2 are SGHRS and YFSETQ.

Remarks on this clonotype: A much larger clone is a single base away; this may be a read error. The gene calls are TRBV29-1 and TRBJ2-1; 8 bases line up with TRBD1. The tail of the sequence fits TRBJ2-7 better, so the J call may be wrong. CDR3 length equals 13 residues. CDR1 SQVTM and CDR2 ANQGSEA come from the germline V gene. CDR3 loop: CSVRTGRYNEQYF. The CDR3 DNA reads TGCAGCGTGAGGACAGGGCGCTACAATGAGCAGTACTTC.

On this clonotype: A junction end diverges from the germline sequence, so it may reflect a read error. The rearrangement uses TRBV6-2 or TRBV6-3 and TRBJ2-1; no reliable D call. Germline CDR1 reads MNHEY; CDR2 reads SVGEGT. The CDR3 has 12 amino acids. The CDR3 DNA is TGTGCCGGCAGTTACCCCAGTAATGAGCAGTTCTTC. Its protein is CAGSYPSNEQFF.

This clonotype has only a few counts. This chain connects TRBV5-1 to TRBJ2-3; unclear D gene. The CDR3 extends over 14 amino acids. Trimming shortened V by 0 bases and J by 4 bases, and 9 bases separated the two germline ends. Germline CDR1 reads SGHRS; CDR2 reads YFSETQ. CDR3 amino acids: CASSLVPRPDTQYF. In DNA form, the CDR3 reads TGCGCCAGCAGCTTGGTACCTAGACCAGATACGCAGTATTTT.

This clonotype was observed a few times. Here the CDR3 reads CSAVLGQGSYEQYF. CDR3 in DNA: TGCAGTGCGGTCCTCGGGCAGGGTTCCTACGAGCAGTACTTC. The chain uses TRBV20-1 and TRBJ2-7; possible D gene TRBD1, 5 bases. The CDR3 length is 14 residues. Looked up from germline, CDR1 is DFQATT and CDR2 is SNEGSKA (reference sequence). Trimming pared 6 bases from V and 1 base from J, leaving 16 bases between.

Worth noting for this clonotype: A read error may produce the germline difference seen at one junction end. The chain links TRBV6-5 to TRBJ2-5; D not certain. CDR1 and CDR2 (germline): MNHEY, SVGAGI. This CDR3 has 13 amino acids. The CDR3 bases are TGTGCCAGCAGTGACTCCCCAAGAGAGACCCAGTACTTC. As protein: CASSDSPRETQYF.

The chain combines TRBV7-9 with TRBJ1-5; D unclear. CDR1 SEHNR and CDR2 FQNEAQ come from the germline V gene (reference sequence). Trimming took 5 bases from V and 1 from J, leaving 9 bases between them. This CDR3 is 14 amino acids long. CDR3 amino acids: CASSQRISNQPQHF. The CDR3 DNA is TGTGCCAGCAGCCAAAGAATAAGCAATCAGCCCCAGCATTTT.

On this clonotype: One junction end does not reproduce the germline sequence, and a read error may be involved. The chain uses TRBV7-2 and TRBJ2-1; D is ambiguous. The CDR3 consists of 15 residues. Germline lookup yields CDR1 SGHTA and CDR2 FQGNSA. CDR3 residues: CASSYGITSYNGQFF. CDR3 in DNA: TGTGCCAGCAGCTACGGAATAACCTCCTACAATGGGCAGTTCTTC.

The chain employs TRBV7-9 and TRBJ1-2; D perhaps matches TRBD1 (6 bases). The V end lost 3 bases, the J end lost 3 bases, and 14 bases lay between the germline ends. The CDR3 is made up of 15 amino acids. The germline gives CDR1 SEHNR, CDR2 FQNEAQ (reference sequence). CDR3 coding DNA: TGTGCCAGCAGCTTCCCGACAGGAACTTACTATGGCTACACCTTC. Residues: CASSFPTGTYYGYTF. Together with reference TRBV7-9 and TRBJ1-2, the CDR3 gives the full variable domain: DTGVSQNPRHKITKRGQNVTFRCDPISEHNRLYWYRQTLGQGPEFLTYFQNEAQLEKSRLLSDRFSAERPKGSFSTLEIQRTEQGDSAMYLCASSFPTGTYYGYTFGSGTRLTVV.

This sequence joins TRBV27 and TRBJ2-4; perhaps TRBD2 as D (6 bases). The end of the DNA aligns better with TRBJ2-7, so the J call may be wrong. The CDR3 extends over 13 amino acids. CDR1 is MNHEY and CDR2 is SMNVEV in the germline V gene (reference sequence). The CDR3 bases are TGTGCCAGCAGTTGGCGGGGTCCCTACGAGCAGTACTTC. Protein product: CASSWRGPYEQYF.

The rearrangement links TRBV5-1 to TRBJ1-5; a weak D match, TRBD1 (5 bases). This CDR3 is built from 18 residues. The germline V and J ends were trimmed by 4 bases and 8 bases, with 28 bases remaining between them. Germline V gives CDR1 SGHRS, CDR2 YFSETQ. CDR3 residues: CASSLGNRVVGAPEPQHF. CDR3 nucleotide sequence: TGCGCCAGCAGCCTTGGGAATAGAGTCGTCGGGGCCCCGGAGCCCCAGCATTTT.

V gene TRBV6-5 combines with J gene TRBJ1-5; D gene ambiguous. V lost 6 bases and J lost 11, with 23 bases in between. The germline V gene has CDR1 MNHEY and CDR2 SVGAGI. There are 15 residues in the CDR3. The CDR3 DNA sequence: TGTGCCAGCAGGCCCAGCGGGCAGAACCCTGGGGCCCAGCATTTT. Translation gives CASRPSGQNPGAQHF.

The chain couples TRBV6-2 or TRBV6-3 to TRBJ2-6; D gene ambiguous. CDR3 size: 16 residues. CDR1 and CDR2 (germline): MNHEY, SVGEGT. The V end was cut by 2 bases, the J end by 0 bases, with 8 bases between. The CDR3 protein is CASSYAKGSGANVLTF. CDR3 in DNA: TGTGCCAGCAGTTACGCCAAGGGCTCTGGGGCCAACGTCCTGACTTTC.

V gene TRBV28 combines with J gene TRBJ2-4, with a weak D call TRBD1 (6 bases). Trimming shortened V by 3 bases and J by 13 bases, and 16 bases separated the two germline ends. The CDR3 loop spans 13 amino acids. Germline V gene data show CDR1 as MDHEN and CDR2 as SYDVKM. CDR3 sequence: CASSFDRRGEQYF. The CDR3 DNA reads as TGTGCCAGCAGTTTCGACAGGCGCGGTGAGCAGTACTTC.

This clonotype turned up a few times. The V call is TRBV9, the J call TRBJ2-1; D is unresolved. The tail of the sequence fits TRBJ2-7 better, so the J call may be wrong. Germline V gene sequence: CDR1 SGDLS, CDR2 YYNGEE. This CDR3 region has 15 residues. CDR3 residues: CASSLGTSLYNEQYF. The CDR3 coding sequence is TGTGCCAGCAGCTTAGGTACTTCCCTCTACAATGAGCAGTACTTC.

The rearrangement links TRBV25-1 to TRBJ1-1, with D uncertain. V dropped 11 bases and J dropped 1 base, with 11 bases sitting between them. This CDR3 region has 12 residues. Germline-derived CDR1 and CDR2 are MGHDK and SYGVNS. The CDR3 here is CAAGRTNTEAFF. The CDR3 region has the DNA TGTGCCGCCGGACGGACGAACACTGAAGCTTTCTTT.

This rearrangement joins TRBV6-6 to TRBJ2-1; 7 positions match TRBD1. The CDR3 contains 15 residues. V dropped 10 bases and J dropped 7; count of bases not matched to a gene: 16. The germline V gene encodes CDR1 MNHNY and CDR2 SVGAGI (reference sequence). The CDR3 protein is CATSLGTDLWNEQFF. CDR3 DNA sequence: TGTGCCACCTCTCTCGGGACAGACCTTTGGAATGAGCAGTTCTTC.

This clonotype was recorded a few times. For the CDR3, the DNA is TGCAGCGCCACAGCTTCGGAGACCCAGTACTTC. Amino acids: CSATASETQYF. The chain recombines TRBV29-1 with TRBJ2-5; D is ambiguous. The germline gives CDR1 SQVTM, CDR2 ANQGSEA. This CDR3 is 11 amino acids long. Deletions cut 7 bases from V and 5 bases from J, with 11 bases between.

About this clonotype itself: Since a much larger clone is just one base distant, this may be a read error. V usage is TRBV4-2 and J usage is TRBJ2-3, with D maybe TRBD2 (6 bases). From germline, CDR1 is LGHNA and CDR2 YNFKEQ. The CDR3 totals 15 residues. Trimming stripped 0 bases from V and 4 bases from J, with 11 bases between. CDR3: CASSQEITGADTQYF. The CDR3, as DNA: TGTGCCAGCAGCCAAGAAATAACGGGAGCAGATACGCAGTATTTT.

Only a few counts were recorded for this clonotype. V is TRBV28 and J is TRBJ2-7, with 10 nucleotides matching TRBD1. This CDR3 is 14 amino acids long. Germline V gene sequence: CDR1 MDHEN, CDR2 SYDVKM. V gave up 3 bases and J gave up 5 bases; unmatched junction bases: 4. The CDR3 is CASSFWTGGNEQYF. The CDR3 DNA reads TGTGCCAGCAGTTTCTGGACAGGGGGGAACGAGCAGTACTTC.

V is TRBV12-3 or TRBV12-4 and J is TRBJ2-5, with a weak D call TRBD2 (5 bases). Deletions cut 5 bases from V and 2 bases from J, with 9 bases between. The CDR3 covers 13 residues. CDR3 coding DNA: TGTGCCAGCAGTGGACCGGGACAAGAGACCCAGTACTTC. Protein sequence: CASSGPGQETQYF.

The chain is built from TRBV29-1 and TRBJ1-1; D uncertain. The CDR3 length is 14 residues. The V gene's germline CDR1 is SQVTM and CDR2 ANQGSEA. The ends were cut back, 4 bases at V and 0 bases at J, with 12 bases in the middle. CDR3 DNA: TGCAGCGTTGTTGGCCAGTTCATGAACACTGAAGCTTTCTTT. As protein: CSVVGQFMNTEAFF.

This chain connects TRBV21-1 to TRBJ2-1; TRBD1 is the table's D call, not checked against the DNA. TRBV21-1 has pseudogene status. The CDR3 runs 15 residues. The CDR3 sequence: CASRQGGTSYNAQFF. In nucleotides, the CDR3 is TGTGCCAGCCGCCAGGGGGGGACGTCGTACAATGCGCAGTTCTTC.

The sample holds a few counts of this clonotype. The V call is TRBV20-1, the J call TRBJ1-1; perhaps TRBD1 as D (5 bases). This CDR3 is built from 14 residues. Trimming removed 0 bases from V and 1 base from J, with 9 bases in between. Germline CDR1 is DFQATT and CDR2 is SNEGSKA (reference sequence). CDR3: CSARDQGQNTEAFF. CDR3 nucleotides: TGCAGTGCTAGAGATCAGGGCCAGAACACTGAAGCTTTCTTT.